This T cell receptor (beta chain) stems from a study of OX40 agonist ivuxolimab in advanced cancers. Overall study: Those enrolled were 80% to 85% male, with a mean age of approximately 60 years and ages from about 20 to 90. About 42% of patients had received prior checkpoint inhibitor therapy. Notes on the study in general: Compared with CD4+, CD8+ T cells on average had more expanded clones.

The germline V gene encodes CDR1 MGHRA and CDR2 YSYEKL. The V end lost 4 bases, the J end lost 4 bases, and 5 bases lay between the germline ends. The CDR3 covers 12 residues. Details on this clone: Its antigen is still unknown.

The method was immunoSEQ multiplex PCR; TCRdb's version includes in-frame clones alone and lacks a portion of them. The sample lists tens of thousands of clones, 75% to 85% seen once, with over 3% in the top ten. The sample in question was CD4+ or CD8+ T cells sorted from blood, obtained in a trial of the OX40 agonist ivuxolimab. The chain combines TRBV4-1 with TRBJ1-3; D is unresolved. The receptor was isolated from an adult with an advanced solid tumor such as melanoma, head and neck, liver or kidney cancer. CDR3 in DNA: TGCGCCAGCAGCCGGCCCGGAAACACCATATATTTT. Protein: CASSRPGNTIYF.